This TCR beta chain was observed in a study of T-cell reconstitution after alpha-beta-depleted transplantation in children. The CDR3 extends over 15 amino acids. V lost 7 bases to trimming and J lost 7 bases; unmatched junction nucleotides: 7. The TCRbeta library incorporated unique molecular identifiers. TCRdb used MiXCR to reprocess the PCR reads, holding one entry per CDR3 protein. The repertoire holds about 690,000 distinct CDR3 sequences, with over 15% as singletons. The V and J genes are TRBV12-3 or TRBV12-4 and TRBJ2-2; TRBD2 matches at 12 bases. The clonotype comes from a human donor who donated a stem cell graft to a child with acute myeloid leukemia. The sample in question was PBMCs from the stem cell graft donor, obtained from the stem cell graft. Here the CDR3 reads CASTLAGGPVGELFF. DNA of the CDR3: TGTGCCAGCACTCTAGCGGGGGGGCCGGTCGGGGAGCTGTTTTTT.